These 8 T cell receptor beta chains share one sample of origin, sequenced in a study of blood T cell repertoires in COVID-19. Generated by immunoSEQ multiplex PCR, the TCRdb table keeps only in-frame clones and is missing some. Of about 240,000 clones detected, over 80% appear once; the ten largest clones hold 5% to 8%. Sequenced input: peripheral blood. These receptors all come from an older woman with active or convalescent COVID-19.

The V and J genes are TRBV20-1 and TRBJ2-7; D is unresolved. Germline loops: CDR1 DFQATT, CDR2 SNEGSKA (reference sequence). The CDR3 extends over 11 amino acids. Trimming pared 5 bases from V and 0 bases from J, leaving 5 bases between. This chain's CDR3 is CSAAISYEQYV. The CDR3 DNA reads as TGCAGTGCTGCGATCTCCTACGAGCAGTACGTC.

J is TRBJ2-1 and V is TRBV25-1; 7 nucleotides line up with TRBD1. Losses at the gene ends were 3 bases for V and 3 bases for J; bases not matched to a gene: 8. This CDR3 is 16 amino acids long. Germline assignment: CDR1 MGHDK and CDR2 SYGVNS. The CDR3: CASSETTGALYNEQFF. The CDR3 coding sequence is TGTGCCAGCAGTGAGACAACAGGGGCGCTCTACAATGAGCAGTTCTTC. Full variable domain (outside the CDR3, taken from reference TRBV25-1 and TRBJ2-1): EADIYQTPRYLVIGTGKKITLECSQTMGHDKMYWYQQDPGMELHLIHYSYGVNSTEKGDLSSESTVSRIRTEHFPLTLESARPSHTSQYLCASSETTGALYNEQFFGPGTRLTVL.

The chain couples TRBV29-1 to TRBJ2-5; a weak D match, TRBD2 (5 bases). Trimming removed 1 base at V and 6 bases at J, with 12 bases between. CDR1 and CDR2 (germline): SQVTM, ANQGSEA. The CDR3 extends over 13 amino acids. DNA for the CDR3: TGCAGCGTTGAAGTACTAGTGGTGAAGACCCAGTACTTC. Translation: CSVEVLVVKTQYF.

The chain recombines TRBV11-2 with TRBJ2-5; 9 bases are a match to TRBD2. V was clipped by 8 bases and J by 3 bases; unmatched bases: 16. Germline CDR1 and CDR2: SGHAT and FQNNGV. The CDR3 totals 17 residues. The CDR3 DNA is TGTGCCAGCGGCAAAACCCATCTCAGCGGGGGGAAAGAGACCCAGTACTTC. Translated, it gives CASGKTHLSGGKETQYF.

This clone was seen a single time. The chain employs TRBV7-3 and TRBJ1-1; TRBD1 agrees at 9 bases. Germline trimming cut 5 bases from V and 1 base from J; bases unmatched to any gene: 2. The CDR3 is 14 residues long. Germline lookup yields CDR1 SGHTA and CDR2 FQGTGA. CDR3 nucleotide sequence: TGTGCCAGCAGCCCGACAGGGGGGAACACTGAAGCTTTCTTT. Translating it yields CASSPTGGNTEAFF.

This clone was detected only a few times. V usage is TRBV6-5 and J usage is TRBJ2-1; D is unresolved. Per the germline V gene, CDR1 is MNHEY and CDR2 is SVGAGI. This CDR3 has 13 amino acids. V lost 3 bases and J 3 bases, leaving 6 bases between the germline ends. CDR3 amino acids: CASSYTYYNEQFF. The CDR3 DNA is TGTGCCAGCAGTTATACTTACTACAATGAGCAGTTCTTC.

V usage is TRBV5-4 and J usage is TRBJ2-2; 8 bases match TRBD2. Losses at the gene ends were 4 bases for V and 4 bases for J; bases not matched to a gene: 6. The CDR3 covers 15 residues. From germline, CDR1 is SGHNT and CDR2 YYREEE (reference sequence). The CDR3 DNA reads TGTGCCAGCAGCCAGGGACTAGTGGGCACCGGGGAGCTGTTTTTT. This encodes CASSQGLVGTGELFF.

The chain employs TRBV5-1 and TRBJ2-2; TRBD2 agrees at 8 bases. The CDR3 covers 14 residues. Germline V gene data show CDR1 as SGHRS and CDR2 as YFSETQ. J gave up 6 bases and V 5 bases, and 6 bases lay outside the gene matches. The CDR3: CASSNSGVAGELFF. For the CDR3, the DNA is TGCGCCAGCAGTAATAGCGGGGTAGCCGGGGAGCTGTTTTTT.